Listed here are 25 T cell receptor beta chains from one sample, sequenced in a study of blood T cell repertoires in COVID-19. Method: immunoSEQ multiplex PCR; TCRdb's copy keeps in-frame clones and lacks some. In the table there are 200,000 to 300,000 clones, roughly 80% of which are singletons. Sequencing used peripheral blood. Every receptor here comes from a woman in her fifties or sixties with active or convalescent COVID-19.

The chain links TRBV7-3 to TRBJ2-1; D is ambiguous. The V gene lost 2 bases and the J gene lost 3 bases, with 8 bases spanning the gap. Germline V gene sequence: CDR1 SGHTA, CDR2 FQGTGA. The CDR3 is 14 amino acids. The DNA for the CDR3 is TGTGCCAGCAGCTTATCGACTGGCTACAATGAGCAGTTCTTC. Translated, it gives CASSLSTGYNEQFF.

As concerns this clone: The same CDR3 arises from other DNA sequences in this sample as well. The rearrangement links TRBV28 to TRBJ1-5; tentative D call: TRBD1 (5 bases). V lost 2 bases and J 4 bases, leaving 12 bases between the germline ends. Germline CDR1 is MDHEN and CDR2 is SYDVKM. The CDR3 consists of 15 residues. CDR3 DNA sequence: TGTGCCAGCAGTTTACCCGACAGCCAGAATCAGCCCCAGCATTTT. The encoded protein is CASSLPDSQNQPQHF.

The table lists this clone with a count of one. The rearrangement joins TRBV5-6 to TRBJ2-1; maybe TRBD1 (5 bases). Germline CDR1 and CDR2: SGHDT and YYEEEE. V was shortened by 1 base and J by 7 bases, with 12 bases between the two germline ends. This CDR3 contains 14 residues. CDR3 DNA: TGTGCCAGCAGCTTGTTAGGCAGGGTAAATGAGCAGTTCTTC. The encoded protein is CASSLLGRVNEQFF. The whole variable domain, remainder taken from reference TRBV5-6 and TRBJ2-1, is DAGVTQSPTHLIKTRGQQVTLRCSPKSGHDTVSWYQQALGQGPQFIFQYYEEEERQRGNFPDRFSGHQFPNYSSELNVNALLLGDSALYLCASSLLGRVNEQFFGPGTRLTVL.

This rearrangement joins TRBV19 to TRBJ2-1; 8 nucleotides agree with TRBD2. The junction had 6 bases not matched to a gene; V was cut back by 0 bases and J by 2 bases. The length of the CDR3 is 17 residues. CDR1 is LNHDA, CDR2 SQIVND, per germline (reference sequence). CDR3 protein: CASSIDPRGATYNEQFF. The CDR3 DNA follows: TGTGCCAGTAGTATAGATCCGCGGGGGGCGACCTACAATGAGCAGTTCTTC.

This clone was recorded a few times. The chain recombines TRBV6-5 with TRBJ1-2; 9 bases fit TRBD1. There are 14 residues in the CDR3. V shed 4 bases, J shed 4 bases, and the junction held 4 bases outside the gene matches. Germline V gene lookup returns CDR1 MNHEY and CDR2 SVGAGI. The CDR3 loop is CASSSPGQGYGYTF. CDR3 bases: TGTGCCAGCAGTTCTCCGGGACAGGGCTATGGCTACACCTTC.

The V call is TRBV6-5, the J call TRBJ2-7; D gene ambiguous. This CDR3 has 12 residues. The germline gives CDR1 MNHEY, CDR2 SVGAGI. Trimming cost V 7 bases and J 0 bases, with 7 bases left between them. The CDR3 loop is CASTPSSYEQYF. The CDR3 coding sequence is TGTGCCAGCACTCCCAGCTCCTACGAGCAGTACTTC.

The J gene is TRBJ1-4, the V gene TRBV5-4, with a weak D call TRBD1 (5 bases). The CDR3 extends over 16 amino acids. V was clipped by 0 bases and J by 3 bases, with 12 bases between them. In germline, CDR1 is SGHNT, CDR2 YYREEE (reference sequence). The CDR3 coding sequence is TGTGCCAGCAGCTTGGGTCAGGGCGGTCCTAATGAAAAACTGTTTTTT. Translated: CASSLGQGGPNEKLFF.

The CDR3 DNA reads TGTGCCAGCAGTGAATATTGGAGGGGGGGACAAGAGACCCAGTACTTC. Its protein product is CASSEYWRGGQETQYF. The chain uses TRBV25-1 and TRBJ2-5; possible D gene TRBD2, 7 bases. The germline V and J ends were trimmed by 0 bases and 2 bases, with 13 bases remaining between them. CDR1 is MGHDK and CDR2 is SYGVNS in the germline V gene. CDR3 length: 16 residues. The complete variable domain, with remaining parts taken from reference TRBV25-1 and TRBJ2-5, reads EADIYQTPRYLVIGTGKKITLECSQTMGHDKMYWYQQDPGMELHLIHYSYGVNSTEKGDLSSESTVSRIRTEHFPLTLESARPSHTSQYLCASSEYWRGGQETQYFGPGTRLLVL.

The chain combines TRBV4-1 with TRBJ2-7, with TRBD1 identical over 10 bases. Per the germline V gene, CDR1 is MGHRA and CDR2 is YSYEKL. After removal of 4 bases from V and 4 bases from J, the junction contained 13 bases not matched to a gene. The CDR3 has 17 amino acids. The CDR3 DNA reads TGCGCCAGCAGCCTCTACTGGGACAGGGGCCTCCGATACGAGCAGTACTTC. Its translation: CASSLYWDRGLRYEQYF.

V gene TRBV6-4 combines with J gene TRBJ1-1; D not certain. Trimming left V 4 bases short and J 5 bases short, with 11 bases between. CDR1 is MRHNA and CDR2 is SNTAGT in the germline V gene. The CDR3 consists of 13 residues. The CDR3 coding sequence is TGTGCCAGCAGTGCCACTTGGGAGACTGAAGCTTTCTTT. Translating it yields CASSATWETEAFF.

The rearrangement joins TRBV9 to TRBJ1-3; D ambiguous. Germline-derived CDR1 and CDR2 are SGDLS and YYNGEE. V was shortened by 5 bases and J by 2 bases, with 23 bases between the two germline ends. The CDR3 totals 18 residues. The CDR3 coding sequence is TGTGCCAGCAGAGGCAGGAAACCCTTCTGGATCCCTGGAAACACCATATATTTT. As protein: CASRGRKPFWIPGNTIYF.

A remark on this clone: It is likely a read error, because the conserved phenylalanine at the end of the CDR3 is missing. The DNA is left out, because the CDR3 cannot be placed on it with certainty; the CDR3 is given as TCRdb lists it. The J gene is TRBJ1-2, the V gene TRBV21-1. TRBV21-1 counts as a pseudogene. The CDR3 is 11 residues long, ends included. The CDR3 here is CASSKEWRGLE.

The chain carries TRBV3-1 (or the pseudogene TRBV3-2) and TRBJ1-1; TRBD1 matches 8 bases. V was clipped by 5 bases and J by 3 bases; unmatched bases: 2. The germline V gene has CDR1 LGHDT and CDR2 YNNKEL (reference sequence). The CDR3 totals 13 residues. The CDR3 reads CASSTGGYTEAFF. For the CDR3, the DNA is TGTGCCAGCAGCACAGGGGGGTACACTGAAGCTTTCTTT.

V usage is TRBV15 and J usage is TRBJ1-3; tentative D call: TRBD1 (6 bases). CDR3 size: 16 residues. Trimming removed 2 bases from V and 0 bases from J, with 11 bases in between. Germline CDR1 is LNHNV and CDR2 is YYDKDF (reference sequence). This CDR3 reads CATSRTRQVSGNTIYF. The CDR3 nucleotides are TGTGCCACCAGCAGAACCCGACAGGTCTCTGGAAACACCATATATTTT.

V and J are TRBV18 and TRBJ1-5, with TRBD1 as a possible D gene (6 bases). The germline V and J ends were trimmed by 3 bases and 5 bases, with 14 bases remaining between them. The CDR3 spans 15 residues. Germline V CDR1 and CDR2: KGHSH, LQKENI. CDR3 nucleotide sequence: TGTGCCAGCTCACCCTCGGTGGGGGCCGATCAGCCCCAGCATTTT. This codes for CASSPSVGADQPQHF.

This clone was picked up a small number of times. This chain joins TRBV14 and TRBJ2-5; 9 nucleotides align to TRBD1. The CDR3 consists of 16 residues. The V and J ends lost 0 bases and 5 bases, in that order; junction bases with no gene match: 7. Germline assignment: CDR1 SGHDN and CDR2 FVKESK. CDR3 amino acids: CASSQDRGQGRETQYF. CDR3 sequence (DNA): TGTGCCAGCAGCCAAGACCGCGGACAGGGGAGGGAGACCCAGTACTTC.

This clone came up once. The CDR3 spells CASYHRVGGYTF. DNA for the CDR3: TGTGCCAGCTATCACAGGGTTGGTGGCTACACCTTC. The V call is TRBV12-3 or TRBV12-4, the J call TRBJ1-2, with D possibly TRBD1 on 6 matching bases. CDR3 length: 12 amino acids. V dropped 8 bases and J dropped 7 bases, with 14 bases sitting between them.

The gene calls are TRBV5-4 and TRBJ1-2; TRBD1 matches 7 bases. CDR1 and CDR2 from the germline V gene are SGHNT and YYREEE (reference sequence). J lost 6 bases, V lost 0 bases, and 2 bases had no gene match. The CDR3 contains 13 residues. The CDR3 DNA is TGTGCCAGCAGCTTGGACAGGGGCCATGGCTACACCTTC. Its protein is CASSLDRGHGYTF.

This clone was detected only a few times. This CDR3 is also generated by other DNA sequences in the sample. This chain connects TRBV5-1 to TRBJ1-1, with unresolved D. Trimming left V 1 base short and J 4 bases short, with 11 bases between. In germline, CDR1 is SGHRS, CDR2 YFSETQ. The CDR3 totals 14 residues. The CDR3 loop is CASSLTGGSTEAFF. The CDR3 nucleotides read TGCGCCAGCAGCTTGACCGGTGGGAGCACTGAAGCTTTCTTT.

This chain's CDR3 is CASSPPLRGYTF. The CDR3 nucleotides are TGTGCCAGCAGCCCCCCGCTGCGCGGCTACACCTTC. The chain combines TRBV5-5 with TRBJ1-2; D call uncertain. Germline V gene sequence: CDR1 SGHKS, CDR2 YYEKEE (reference sequence). Trimming took off 4 bases at V and 8 bases at J, with 12 bases between the two ends. The CDR3 runs to 12 residues.

The CDR3 DNA is TGTGCCAGCAGCCGCGGACTAGCCTCAGATACGCAGTATTTT. Amino acid sequence: CASSRGLASDTQYF. V usage is TRBV9 and J usage is TRBJ2-3; 8 nucleotides line up with TRBD2. V lost 4 bases to trimming and J lost 4 bases; unmatched junction nucleotides: 5. Germline loops: CDR1 SGDLS, CDR2 YYNGEE. The CDR3 extends over 14 amino acids.

The V call is TRBV4-2, the J call TRBJ1-3, with D tentatively TRBD1 (5 bases). Trimming took off 4 bases at V and 0 bases at J, with 13 bases between the two ends. The germline CDR1 and CDR2 sequences are LGHNA and YNFKEQ. The length of the CDR3 is 16 residues. Written as DNA, the CDR3 is TGTGCCAGCAGCCCCCGTGACAGCTTCTCTGGAAACACCATATATTTT. This translates into CASSPRDSFSGNTIYF.

The rearrangement links TRBV14 to TRBJ2-1; weak D call: TRBD1 (7 bases). V was cut by 1 base and J by 3 bases, with 16 bases left in between. CDR1 is SGHDN and CDR2 is FVKESK in the germline V gene. The CDR3 has 17 amino acids. The CDR3: CASSQGGDSRFYNEQFF. CDR3 DNA sequence: TGTGCCAGCAGCCAAGGGGGGGACAGCCGATTCTACAATGAGCAGTTCTTC.

The chain recombines TRBV6-1 with TRBJ1-3, with no clear D. V shed 0 bases and J shed 2 bases, with 5 bases lying between them. The CDR3 totals 14 residues. Germline loops: CDR1 MNHNS, CDR2 SASEGT. The CDR3 region has the DNA TGTGCCAGCAGTGAAGCCGTCCCTGGAAACACCATATATTTT. This translates into CASSEAVPGNTIYF.

This clone counts as medium-sized (0.01 to 0.1%). The chain has TRBV3-1 (or the pseudogene TRBV3-2) and TRBJ2-7; no reliable D call. Per germline, CDR1 LGHDT and CDR2 YNNKEL (reference sequence). V lost 0 bases and J lost 3, with 6 bases in between. The CDR3 is 13 amino acids. The CDR3, as DNA: TGTGCCAGCAGCCAAGAGGCCCTCTACGAGCAGTACTTC. Its translation: CASSQEALYEQYF.